The rows below give T cell receptor beta chains drawn from one sample of a study of glioma-infiltrating T cells. TCRdb used MiXCR to reprocess the multiplex PCR reads, holding one entry per CDR3 protein. The repertoire holds around 44,000 distinct CDR3 sequences, with 20% to 25% as singletons. Source material: glioma tissue, nonneoplastic brain tissue, or PBMCs (not recorded which). Receptors originate from a human donor with low-grade glioma or glioblastoma, undergoing nonglioma brain surgery, or in good health (not recorded which). Each CDR3 is given with its conserved first and last residue. A D gene is named only where the DNA matches it firmly. Where a row states a size, it is once, few, many or the class of an expanded clone; other rows omit it.

TGCAGTGCTAATCAGCGGGGGACTAGCACAGATACGCAGTATTTT CSANQRGTSTDTQYF TRBJ2-3 many TRBD2 TRBV20-1
TGCCGTGCTAGTGACCTAAGCCAGGGGAGGACTGAGCAGTTCTTC CRASDLSQGRTEQFF TRBJ2-1 - - TRBV20-1
TGTGCCAGCAGTTCTTTAGCGGGGGGCACTGAAGCTTTCTTT CASSSLAGGTEAFF TRBJ1-1 many - TRBV28
TGCGCCAGCAGCCAAGTCCCCCTCAGGGGAGAGGCCCAGTACTTC CASSQVPLRGEAQYF TRBJ2-5 - - TRBV4-1
TGTGCCAGCAGTCGCTCTGGAAACACCATATATTTT CASSRSGNTIYF TRBJ1-3 many - TRBV28
TGTGCCACCAGCAGAGTAGCAGGGCTTGTTGAGCAGTACTTC CATSRVAGLVEQYF TRBJ2-7 many - TRBV15
TGTGCCAGCAGCTTAGGGGGGTCCCAGCATTTT CASSLGGSQHF TRBJ1-5 many - TRBV7-9
TGTGCCAGTAGTATAGATGGGTTCGGTGAGCAGTTCTTC CASSIDGFGEQFF TRBJ2-1 many - TRBV19
TGTGCCAGCTCGGTCACAGGGACCACCTACGAGCAGTACTTC CASSVTGTTYEQYF TRBJ2-7 many - TRBV18
TGCAGCGTTGTCAGGGACAATGAGCAGTTCTTC CSVVRDNEQFF TRBJ2-1 few - TRBV29-1
TGTGCCAGCTCACCAGGGACGAGGACTGAAGCTTTCTTT CASSPGTRTEAFF TRBJ1-1 many - TRBV18
TGTGCCAGCATACCAGGGGGACAGGGGGGCAATGAGCAGTTCTTC CASIPGGQGGNEQFF TRBJ2-1 few TRBD1 TRBV12-3/TRBV12-4
TGTGCCAGCAGCTTAAGTTCTGTCTATGGCTACACCTTC CASSLSSVYGYTF TRBJ1-2 many - TRBV7-3
TGCGCCAGCAGCCAAGATGCGGGGGGAAGCCAGCCCCAGCATTTT CASSQDAGGSQPQHF TRBJ1-5 many - TRBV4-1
TGCGCCAGCAGTTTTGGCGGTGGCATGGGGCCTTGGGAAAAACTGTTTTTT CASSFGGGMGPWEKLFF TRBJ1-4 - - TRBV27
TGCGCCAGAATAATACCGGGACCCCTTAATGGCTACACCTTC CARIIPGPLNGYTF TRBJ1-2 many - TRBV10-1
TGTGCCAGCAGTCAACCTCGGGAAGCTTTCTTT CASSQPREAFF TRBJ1-1 many - TRBV28
TGTGCCAGCAGCTCGGAGACAGCCTCCTACGAGCAGTACTTC CASSSETASYEQYF TRBJ2-7 many - TRBV7-9
TGTGCCACCAGTTCCGGGACAGGGGGCGTACCCCAGCATTTT CATSSGTGGVPQHF TRBJ1-5 many TRBD1 TRBV24-1
TGCGCCAGCAGCCTTAGACTTTCGACAGGCCGGGAGCAGTTCTTC CASSLRLSTGREQFF TRBJ2-1 many - TRBV4-1
TGCAGTGCTAGACCCTCGGGACTAGCGGGAGAGGACCGCTCCTACGAGCAGTACTTC CSARPSGLAGEDRSYEQYF TRBJ2-7 many TRBD2 TRBV20-1
TGTGCCAGTGGGGGGGGGGACCAGGATTGGAACACTGAAGCTTTCTTT CASGGGDQDWNTEAFF TRBJ1-1 many - TRBV6-1
TGCAGTGCCAACCCCCCAGGGGTATCGTACGAGCAGTACTTC CSANPPGVSYEQYF TRBJ2-7 many - TRBV20-1
TGTGCCAGCAGCCTCGGGGAAGGCGTTTCCTACGAGCAGTACTTC CASSLGEGVSYEQYF TRBJ2-7 many - TRBV6-1
TGCAGTGCCGCGACAGGGGGTAATGGCTATGGCTACACCTTC CSAATGGNGYGYTF TRBJ1-2 many TRBD1 TRBV20-1
TGTGCCAGCAGCCTACAGGGTTCGGGCGGCAATCAGCCCCAGCATTTT CASSLQGSGGNQPQHF TRBJ1-5 - - TRBV12-3/TRBV12-4
TGTGCCAGCAGCTTAGTAGGGTTTAGCTCCTACAATGAGCAGTTCTTC CASSLVGFSSYNEQFF TRBJ2-1 many - TRBV7-2
TGTGCCAGCAGCGTAGCTCAAGGCAGGGTTGAGACCCAGTACTTC CASSVAQGRVETQYF TRBJ2-5 - - TRBV9
TGTGCCAGCAGCGCTCCTTTCCCTGAGGACACTGAAGCTTTCTTT CASSAPFPEDTEAFF TRBJ1-1 many - TRBV7-2
TGCGCCAGCAGTCCACCTAGACGGAACACTGAAGCTTTCTTT CASSPPRRNTEAFF TRBJ1-1 many - TRBV2
TGTGCCAGCAGCTTATTTCTGGAGGGCCTTCCCTACGAGCAGTACTTC CASSLFLEGLPYEQYF TRBJ2-7 - - TRBV11-2
TGTGCCAGCAGCTCGGGGGGGGGGAGTGTCCAGTACTTC CASSSGGGSVQYF TRBJ2-5 - TRBD2 TRBV11-2
TGTGCCAGCAGCCCCAGCGGGACGGTCTCCTACAAGAAGTACTTC CASSPSGTVSYKKYF TRBJ2-7 - TRBD2 TRBV7-2
TGTGCCAGCAGCTTAGGGTCGGCAGGGCGAAACACTGAAGCTTTCTTT CASSLGSAGRNTEAFF TRBJ1-1 many - TRBV7-9
TGTGCCACCGATAGAGGGTTGGTGGAGACCCAGTACTTC CATDRGLVETQYF TRBJ2-5 many - TRBV6-1
TGCGCCAGCAGCCAAGAGTCTCACGGGGTTGAGTATTTT CASSQESHGVEYF TRBJ2-3 many - TRBV4-1
TGTGCCAGCAGTCTAGGGTTCTTCACTGAAGCTTTCTTT CASSLGFFTEAFF TRBJ1-1 many - TRBV25-1
TGCAGCGTACTTTCGCTAGTGGGGAACACTGAAGCTTTCTTT CSVLSLVGNTEAFF TRBJ1-1 once - TRBV29-1
TGCAGCGTTGATGCCGTGAACACTGAAGCTTTCTTT CSVDAVNTEAFF TRBJ1-1 many - TRBV29-1
TGTGCCAGCAGTTTATGGGGGAAAGAAAACATTCAGTACTTC CASSLWGKENIQYF TRBJ2-4 many - TRBV27
TGTGCCAGTAGTAATGTGTGGACGGCGAGAACCTTC CASSNVWTARTF TRBJ1-2 many - TRBV19
TGTGCCAGCAGCTTGGGGGGATACACAGATACGCAGTATTTT CASSLGGYTDTQYF TRBJ2-3 few - TRBV5-6
TGCGCCAGCAGTGACCAGTTGGACGAGCAGTACTTC CASSDQLDEQYF TRBJ2-7 many - TRBV10-2
TGTGCCAGTACCGGGAGCCCGAACACTGAAGCTTTCTTT CASTGSPNTEAFF TRBJ1-1 many - TRBV19
TGTGCCATCAGCAGGACTGATAATCAGCCCCAGCATTTT CAISRTDNQPQHF TRBJ1-5 - - TRBV3-1
TGTGCCAGCAGTGACCGCCTCCAGCGGGGGAGGGATGAGCAGTTCTTC CASSDRLQRGRDEQFF TRBJ2-1 few TRBD2 TRBV12-3/TRBV12-4
TGTGCCAGCAGCCCAGCCAGGAGCTCCTACAATGAGCAGTTCTTC CASSPARSSYNEQFF TRBJ2-1 many - TRBV4-2